The 21 T cell receptor beta chains presented below share a single source sample, sequenced in a study of T cell responses to AZD1222 COVID-19 vaccine. This table comes from immunoSEQ multiplex PCR, and its TCRdb copy is limited to in-frame clones, with some not included. Of around 87,000 clones in the sample, approximately 91% were seen once. Material: peripheral blood, obtained on day 0 of AZD1222 vaccination. These receptors were collected from an adult in good health.

The V call is TRBV5-4, the J call TRBJ2-2; D is possibly TRBD1 (6 bases). The CDR3 has 13 residues. Trimming removed 4 bases from V and 4 bases from J, with 8 bases in between. CDR1 SGHNT and CDR2 YYREEE come from the germline V gene (reference sequence). CDR3 sequence: CASSVTGTGELFF. The CDR3 DNA reads TGTGCCAGCAGCGTGACAGGCACCGGGGAGCTGTTTTTT.

The chain recombines TRBV7-9 with TRBJ1-6, with a possible D match to TRBD1 (5 bases). Germline V gives CDR1 SEHNR, CDR2 FQNEAQ (reference sequence). V was trimmed by 8 bases and J by 4 bases, leaving 15 bases between them. The CDR3 has 15 amino acids. CDR3 coding DNA: TGTGCCAGCGCTCCAGGGACCGGTTATAATTCACCCCTCCACTTT. It encodes CASAPGTGYNSPLHF.

The rearrangement links TRBV18 to TRBJ2-3; 7 nucleotides agree with TRBD1. Germline-derived CDR1 and CDR2 are KGHSH and LQKENI. The CDR3 runs 15 residues. J lost 4 bases, V lost 3 bases, and 7 bases had no gene match. CDR3 sequence: CASSPRQGKADTQYF. The CDR3 DNA is TGTGCCAGCTCACCGAGACAGGGAAAGGCAGATACGCAGTATTTT.

The chain carries TRBV28 and TRBJ2-7; D is possibly TRBD1 (5 bases). CDR1 and CDR2 from the germline V gene are MDHEN and SYDVKM. There are 13 residues in the CDR3. V gave up 4 bases and J gave up 5 bases, with 12 bases separating them. The CDR3 DNA reads TGTGCCAGCAGTTCTATACAGGTCAACGAGCAGTACTTC. As protein: CASSSIQVNEQYF.

This clone was picked up one time. The chain links TRBV19 to TRBJ1-1, with D uncertain. V lost 7 bases and J lost 0, with 9 bases in between. There are 13 residues in the CDR3. Germline CDR1 is LNHDA and CDR2 is SQIVND (reference sequence). CDR3 coding DNA: TGTGCCAGTAACCACGGAATGAACACTGAAGCTTTCTTT. Amino acids: CASNHGMNTEAFF.

The chain carries TRBV5-6 and TRBJ1-6, with TRBD1 matching over 7 bases. This CDR3 has 16 residues. V trimming: 5 bases; J trimming: 0 bases; junction bases outside the gene matches: 5. In germline, CDR1 is SGHDT, CDR2 YYEEEE. The CDR3 DNA is TGTGCCAGCAGGGCGGGACAGTACTCCTATAATTCACCCCTCCACTTT. This gives the protein CASRAGQYSYNSPLHF.

The chain has TRBV6-5 and TRBJ2-5; D assignment may be TRBD1 or TRBD2 (5 bases each). V lost 2 bases and J lost 1, with 11 bases in between. Germline V gives CDR1 MNHEY, CDR2 SVGAGI. The CDR3 length is 15 residues. The CDR3, as DNA: TGTGCCAGCAGTTACGCACCGGGACGCCAAGAGACCCAGTACTTC. It translates to CASSYAPGRQETQYF.

The chain employs TRBV19 and TRBJ1-2, with 7 nucleotides matching TRBD1. Germline V lookup: CDR1 LNHDA, CDR2 SQIVND (reference sequence). CDR3 length: 13 amino acids. Germline trimming cut 9 bases from V and 6 bases from J; bases unmatched to any gene: 10. The CDR3 region is CASKDREFHGYTF. The CDR3 nucleotides read TGTGCCAGCAAAGACAGGGAATTCCATGGCTACACCTTC.

The chain carries TRBV7-9 and TRBJ1-2; no definite D call. CDR1 is SEHNR and CDR2 is FQNEAQ in the germline V gene (reference sequence). V lost 5 bases and J lost 4, with 17 bases in between. The CDR3 has 15 amino acids. The CDR3 nucleotides are TGTGCCAGCAGCCTAGGCCAGGCTCTCAGCTATGGCTACACCTTC. Protein product: CASSLGQALSYGYTF.

The CDR3 DNA follows: TGCGCCAGCAGGTCCTGGACAGGGGTGGCAACGAACACTGAAGCTTTCTTT. Translated, it gives CASRSWTGVATNTEAFF. This chain connects TRBV5-1 to TRBJ1-1; 9 nucleotides line up with TRBD1. V shed 5 bases, J shed 1 base, and the junction held 12 bases outside the gene matches. In germline, CDR1 is SGHRS, CDR2 YFSETQ. CDR3 length: 17 residues.

Concerning this clone itself: No conserved phenylalanine or tryptophan ends this CDR3, so it is likely a read error. The rearrangement joins TRBV28 to TRBJ1-2; D unclear. This CDR3 region has 14 residues. Germline CDR1 MDHEN, CDR2 SYDVKM. The ends were cut back, 6 bases at V and 2 bases at J, with 13 bases in the middle. The CDR3 sequence is CASSDPGRNYGYTS. Here the CDR3 DNA reads TGTGCCAGCAGCGACCCCGGACGGAACTATGGCTACACCTCC.

The chain carries TRBV7-2 and TRBJ1-5; D is ambiguous. The CDR3 contains 12 residues. Trimming left V 4 bases short and J 6 bases short, with 7 bases between. Germline CDR1 SGHTA, CDR2 FQGNSA. The CDR3 loop is CASSSTTQPQHF. The CDR3 DNA is TGTGCCAGCAGCTCTACGACTCAGCCCCAGCATTTT.

The chain couples TRBV2 to TRBJ2-1; D may be TRBD1 (5 bases). This CDR3 region has 15 residues. Looked up from germline, CDR1 is SNHLY and CDR2 is FYNNEI. Deletions cut 3 bases from V and 5 bases from J, with 14 bases between. Here the CDR3 reads CASSEQGLWDNEQFF. In nucleotides, the CDR3 is TGTGCCAGCAGTGAGCAGGGCCTATGGGACAATGAGCAGTTCTTC. Supplemented by reference TRBV2 and TRBJ2-1, the full variable domain reads EPEVTQTPSHQVTQMGQEVILRCVPISNHLYFYWYRQILGQKVEFLVSFYNNEISEKSEIFDDQFSVERPDGSNFTLKIRSTKLEDSAMYFCASSEQGLWDNEQFFGPGTRLTVL.

This chain links TRBV6-2 or TRBV6-3 with TRBJ1-2; D remains ambiguous. The CDR3 spans 11 residues. V was shortened by 6 bases and J by 8 bases, with 10 bases between the two germline ends. Germline CDR1 reads MNHEY; CDR2 reads SVGEGT. The CDR3 nucleotides read TGTGCCAGCAGCGACGGACGGGGCTACACCTTC. Translation: CASSDGRGYTF.

The rearrangement links TRBV5-5 to TRBJ2-2, with unresolved D. The CDR3 sequence is 16 residues long. The germline V and J ends were trimmed by 2 bases and 1 base, with 12 bases remaining between them. Germline V gives CDR1 SGHKS, CDR2 YYEKEE (reference sequence). The CDR3: CASSFFAQRNTGELFF. The CDR3 coding sequence is TGTGCCAGCAGCTTCTTCGCCCAACGGAACACCGGGGAGCTGTTTTTT.

This sequence joins TRBV6-2 or TRBV6-3 and TRBJ2-7, with D possibly matching TRBD2 (6 bases). V shed 2 bases and J shed 7 bases, with 21 bases lying between them. Germline V lookup: CDR1 MNHEY, CDR2 SVGEGT. CDR3 length: 16 residues. For the CDR3, the DNA is TGTGCCAGCAGTTACCGGGACTCCCGGCCATTGTATGAGCAGTACTTC. Protein sequence: CASSYRDSRPLYEQYF.

The chain links TRBV7-2 to TRBJ1-5; 8 bases match TRBD1. The length of the CDR3 is 15 residues. V shed 1 base, J shed 7 bases, and the junction held 6 bases outside the gene matches. Germline lookup yields CDR1 SGHTA and CDR2 FQGNSA. In DNA, the CDR3 is TGTGCCAGCAGCTTAGAAAGGACAGGGAGACAGCCCCAGCATTTT. This sequence encodes CASSLERTGRQPQHF. The full variable domain, completed using reference TRBV7-2 and TRBJ1-5, is GAGVSQSPSNKVTEKGKDVELRCDPISGHTALYWYRQSLGQGLEFLIYFQGNSAPDKSGLPSDRFSAERTGGSVSTLTIQRTQQEDSAVYLCASSLERTGRQPQHFGDGTRLSIL.

This chain connects TRBV5-6 to TRBJ1-1; TRBD1 aligns across 9 bases. Unmatched junction bases numbered 5, after V lost 5 bases and J lost 6 bases. This CDR3 is built from 13 residues. Germline values: CDR1 SGHDT, CDR2 YYEEEE. The CDR3 protein is CASRGDRGSEAFF. In DNA, the CDR3 is TGTGCCAGCAGAGGAGACAGGGGGTCTGAAGCTTTCTTT.

This clone occurred a few times. This rearrangement joins TRBV6-6 to TRBJ2-7; tentative D call: TRBD1 (5 bases). The V gene's germline CDR1 is MNHNY and CDR2 SVGAGI (reference sequence). The CDR3 runs 13 residues. V gave up 2 bases and J gave up 4 bases, with 9 bases separating them. CDR3 residues: CASSYADSYEQYF. In DNA form, the CDR3 reads TGTGCCAGCAGTTACGCTGACAGTTACGAGCAGTACTTC.

CDR3 in DNA: TGCGCCAGCAGCTCCGGTTACAGGAACTCTGGAAACACCATATATTTT. The encoded protein is CASSSGYRNSGNTIYF. The chain recombines TRBV4-1 with TRBJ1-3, with D possibly TRBD1 on 5 matching bases. CDR3 length equals 16 residues. Germline lookup yields CDR1 MGHRA and CDR2 YSYEKL. Trimming removed 5 bases from V and 0 bases from J, with 14 bases in between.

The chain combines TRBV6-2 or TRBV6-3 with TRBJ2-3, with 9 bases identical to TRBD1. The ends lost 5 bases at V and 5 bases at J; junction bases unmatched: 8. The CDR3 loop spans 15 amino acids. CDR1 and CDR2 (germline): MNHEY, SVGEGT. The CDR3 region has the DNA TGTGCCAGCAGTCCCCTCGGGACAGGGATAGATACGCAGTATTTT. The encoded protein is CASSPLGTGIDTQYF.